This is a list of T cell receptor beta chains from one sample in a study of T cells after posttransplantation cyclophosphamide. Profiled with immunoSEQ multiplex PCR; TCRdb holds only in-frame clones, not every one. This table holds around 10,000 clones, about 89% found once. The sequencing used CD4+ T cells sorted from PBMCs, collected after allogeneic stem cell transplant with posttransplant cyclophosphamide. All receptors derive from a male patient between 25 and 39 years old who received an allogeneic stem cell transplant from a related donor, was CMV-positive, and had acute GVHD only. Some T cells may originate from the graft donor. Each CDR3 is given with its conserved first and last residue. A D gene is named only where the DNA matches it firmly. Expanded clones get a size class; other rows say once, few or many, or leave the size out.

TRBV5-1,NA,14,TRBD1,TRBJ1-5,CASSPGQGGQPQHF,TGCGCCAGCAGCCCCGGACAGGGAGGTCAGCCCCAGCATTTT
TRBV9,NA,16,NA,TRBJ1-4,CASSVAAARTREKLFF,TGTGCCAGCAGCGTAGCGGCAGCCCGCACGAGGGAAAAACTGTTTTTT
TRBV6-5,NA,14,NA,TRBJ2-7,CASSVDRTLGEQYF,TGTGCCAGCAGTGTCGACAGAACCCTGGGTGAGCAGTACTTC
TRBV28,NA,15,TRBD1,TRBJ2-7,CASTGAGTGVYEQYF,TGTGCCAGCACTGGAGCCGGGACAGGGGTCTACGAGCAGTACTTC
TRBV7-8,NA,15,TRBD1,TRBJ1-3,CASSRQGAPGNTIYF,TGTGCCAGCAGCCGACAGGGGGCGCCCGGAAACACCATATATTTT
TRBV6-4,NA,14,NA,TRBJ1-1,CASRREGLNTEAFF,TGTGCCAGCAGGAGAGAGGGTTTGAACACTGAAGCTTTCTTT
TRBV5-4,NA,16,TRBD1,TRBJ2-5,CASSQGVGVLVETQYF,TGTGCCAGCAGCCAGGGGGTGGGGGTACTTGTAGAGACCCAGTACTTC
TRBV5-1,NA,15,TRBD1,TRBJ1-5,CASSLTGDSNQPQHF,TGCGCCAGCAGTCTGACAGGGGATAGCAATCAGCCCCAGCATTTT
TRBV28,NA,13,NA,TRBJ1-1,CASSAGHVSEAFF,TGTGCCAGCAGTGCAGGACATGTTTCTGAAGCTTTCTTT
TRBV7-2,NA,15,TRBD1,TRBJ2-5,CASNLLQGNQETQYF,TGTGCCAGCAATCTATTACAGGGGAACCAAGAGACCCAGTACTTC
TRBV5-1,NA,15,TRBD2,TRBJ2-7,CASSLSGGRSYEQYF,TGCGCCAGCAGCTTGAGCGGGGGCCGATCCTACGAGCAGTACTTC
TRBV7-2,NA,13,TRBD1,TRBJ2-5,CASSPDRVATQYF,TGTGCCAGCAGCCCTGACAGGGTGGCGACCCAGTACTTC
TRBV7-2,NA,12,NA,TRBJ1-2,CASSLPGDGYTF,TGTGCCAGCAGCTTACCAGGGGATGGCTACACCTTC
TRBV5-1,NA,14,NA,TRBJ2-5,CASSLSAGAETQYF,TGCGCCAGCAGCTTGAGTGCAGGGGCAGAGACCCAGTACTTC
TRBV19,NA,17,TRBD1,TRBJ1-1,CASSPGWTGNMNTEAFF,TGTGCCAGTAGTCCCGGATGGACAGGGAACATGAACACTGAAGCTTTCTTT
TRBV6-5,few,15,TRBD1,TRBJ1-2,CASSYGTGVDYGYTF,TGTGCCAGCAGTTACGGGACAGGGGTGGACTATGGCTACACCTTC
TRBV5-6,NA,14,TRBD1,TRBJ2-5,CASSSLRGSETQYF,TGTGCCAGCAGCTCCCTCAGGGGGTCGGAGACCCAGTACTTC
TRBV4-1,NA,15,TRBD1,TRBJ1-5,CASSRGQGDLQPQHF,TGCGCCAGCAGTCGGGGACAGGGAGATCTTCAGCCCCAGCATTTT
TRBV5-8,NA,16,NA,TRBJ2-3,CASSLGGGLVTDTQYF,TGTGCCAGCAGCTTGGGTGGGGGACTTGTCACAGATACGCAGTATTTT
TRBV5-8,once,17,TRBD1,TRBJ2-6,CASSLRQGLSGANVLTF,TGTGCCAGCAGCTTGAGACAGGGCTTATCTGGGGCCAACGTCCTGACTTTC
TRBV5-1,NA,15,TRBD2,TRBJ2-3,CASSSGTSVADTQYF,TGCGCCAGCAGCTCCGGGACTAGCGTAGCAGATACGCAGTATTTT